The rows below give T cell receptor beta chains drawn from one sample of a study of CD8 T cells in ankylosing spondylitis. TCRdb reprocessed the 5' RACE reads with MiXCR, giving one entry per CDR3 protein. The table has over 600,000 distinct CDR3 sequences, roughly 19% seen once. The sequenced sample was blood, either unsorted or a sorted T cell fraction (not recorded which). These receptors came from a male donor with ankylosing spondylitis. Each CDR3 is given with its conserved first and last residue. The D gene is left open where the match is weak. The listing skips clone size in some rows; elsewhere it reads once, few, many or a size class.

cdr3_length: 15; clone_size: few; j_call: TRBJ2-3; d_call: NA; v_call: TRBV28; cdr3_aa: CASSSSGQRGDTQYF; cdr3_nt: NA
cdr3_length: 11; clone_size: few; j_call: TRBJ2-7; d_call: NA; v_call: TRBV6-2/TRBV6-3; cdr3_aa: CASRKAYEQYF; cdr3_nt: TGTGCCAGCAGGAAAGCCTACGAGCAGTACTTC
cdr3_length: 17; clone_size: NA; j_call: TRBJ1-2; d_call: NA; v_call: TRBV2; cdr3_aa: CASSDSAGPQFFYGYTF; cdr3_nt: TGTGCCAGCAGTGACTCGGCAGGCCCACAATTCTTCTATGGCTACACCTTC
cdr3_length: 15; clone_size: NA; j_call: TRBJ2-7; d_call: NA; v_call: TRBV30; cdr3_aa: CAWILWGGTAYEQYF; cdr3_nt: TGTGCCTGGATCCTCTGGGGGGGCACCGCCTACGAGCAGTACTTC
cdr3_length: 18; clone_size: NA; j_call: TRBJ2-2; d_call: TRBD2; v_call: TRBV2; cdr3_aa: CASSPQTPGLAATGELFF; cdr3_nt: TGTGCCAGCTCCCCACAGACACCGGGACTAGCGGCCACCGGGGAGCTGTTTTTT
cdr3_length: 15; clone_size: few; j_call: TRBJ2-1; d_call: TRBD1; v_call: TRBV9; cdr3_aa: CASSPRDRGKGEQFF; cdr3_nt: TGTGCCAGCAGCCCGAGGGACAGGGGAAAAGGTGAGCAGTTCTTC
cdr3_length: 14; clone_size: few; j_call: TRBJ1-2; d_call: NA; v_call: TRBV6-1; cdr3_aa: CASIPDKAIGGYTF; cdr3_nt: TGTGCCAGCATCCCCGACAAGGCGATTGGTGGCTACACCTTC
cdr3_length: 16; clone_size: few; j_call: TRBJ2-3; d_call: TRBD1; v_call: TRBV7-2; cdr3_aa: CASSLSASSGQDTQYF; cdr3_nt: TGTGCCAGCAGCTTATCTGCTAGTTCGGGACAGGATACGCAGTATTTT
cdr3_length: 14; clone_size: few; j_call: TRBJ1-2; d_call: TRBD1; v_call: TRBV2; cdr3_aa: CASRAGGSDYGYTF; cdr3_nt: TGTGCCAGCAGGGCAGGGGGGTCAGATTATGGCTACACCTTC
cdr3_length: 16; clone_size: few; j_call: TRBJ1-6; d_call: NA; v_call: TRBV3-1; cdr3_aa: CASSPSRGVNNSPLHF; cdr3_nt: TGTGCCAGCAGCCCCAGTAGGGGGGTTAACAATTCACCCCTCCACTTT
cdr3_length: 14; clone_size: NA; j_call: TRBJ2-1; d_call: TRBD2; v_call: TRBV12-3/TRBV12-4; cdr3_aa: CASSFGTSGVMQFF; cdr3_nt: TGTGCCAGCAGTTTTGGGACTAGCGGAGTCATGCAGTTCTTC
cdr3_length: 13; clone_size: many; j_call: TRBJ2-3; d_call: NA; v_call: TRBV6-2/TRBV6-3; cdr3_aa: CASLQASTDTQYF; cdr3_nt: TGTGCCAGTCTCCAGGCCAGCACAGATACGCAGTATTTT
cdr3_length: 14; clone_size: few; j_call: TRBJ2-3; d_call: NA; v_call: TRBV7-9; cdr3_aa: CASRDPRTKYTQYF; cdr3_nt: TGTGCCAGCAGAGACCCCCGGACTAAATATACGCAGTATTTT
cdr3_length: 16; clone_size: NA; j_call: TRBJ2-2; d_call: NA; v_call: TRBV28; cdr3_aa: CASSNSDYANTGELFF; cdr3_nt: TGTGCCAGCAGCAATAGTGACTACGCGAACACCGGGGAGCTGTTTTTT
cdr3_length: 16; clone_size: NA; j_call: TRBJ2-3; d_call: TRBD2; v_call: TRBV3-1; cdr3_aa: CASRPSGGLSTDTQYF; cdr3_nt: TGTGCCAGCAGGCCCAGCGGGGGCCTTAGCACAGATACGCAGTATTTT
cdr3_length: 13; clone_size: NA; j_call: TRBJ2-3; d_call: NA; v_call: TRBV5-4; cdr3_aa: CASSLDQIDTQYF; cdr3_nt: TGTGCCAGCAGCTTGGACCAGATAGATACGCAGTATTTT
cdr3_length: 11; clone_size: few; j_call: TRBJ2-7; d_call: NA; v_call: TRBV2; cdr3_aa: CASSDYAEQYF; cdr3_nt: TGTGCCAGCAGTGATTATGCCGAGCAGTACTTC
cdr3_length: 16; clone_size: few; j_call: TRBJ2-1; d_call: TRBD2; v_call: TRBV28; cdr3_aa: CASSSLGGAGAYEQFF; cdr3_nt: TGTGCCAGCAGTTCACTGGGGGGAGCGGGAGCCTATGAGCAGTTCTTC
cdr3_length: 15; clone_size: NA; j_call: TRBJ2-7; d_call: TRBD1; v_call: TRBV9; cdr3_aa: CASSAAGTGLNEQYF; cdr3_nt: TGTGCCAGCAGCGCGGCCGGGACAGGGCTGAACGAGCAGTACTTC
cdr3_length: 18; clone_size: NA; j_call: TRBJ1-6; d_call: TRBD1; v_call: TRBV27; cdr3_aa: CASSPYPGQGAYNSPLHF; cdr3_nt: TGTGCCAGCAGTCCGTACCCCGGACAGGGGGCCTATAATTCACCCCTCCACTTT
cdr3_length: 15; clone_size: NA; j_call: TRBJ2-7; d_call: TRBD2; v_call: TRBV7-3; cdr3_aa: CASSLTGEGQYEQYF; cdr3_nt: TGTGCCAGCAGCTTAACGGGGGAGGGGCAGTACGAGCAGTACTTC
cdr3_length: 18; clone_size: many; j_call: TRBJ1-1; d_call: NA; v_call: TRBV6-5; cdr3_aa: CASSYGSWGPLMNTEAFF; cdr3_nt: TGTGCCAGCAGTTACGGGTCGTGGGGTCCACTTATGAACACTGAAGCTTTCTTT
cdr3_length: 15; clone_size: NA; j_call: TRBJ2-2; d_call: NA; v_call: TRBV14; cdr3_aa: CASSPTQTNTGELFF; cdr3_nt: TGTGCCAGCAGCCCGACCCAAACGAACACCGGGGAGCTGTTTTTT
cdr3_length: 18; clone_size: NA; j_call: TRBJ2-5; d_call: TRBD2; v_call: TRBV4-3; cdr3_aa: CASSQNPGTSGRLETQYF; cdr3_nt: TGCGCCAGCAGCCAAAACCCTGGGACTAGCGGGAGGTTGGAGACCCAGTACTTC
cdr3_length: 13; clone_size: few; j_call: TRBJ2-3; d_call: NA; v_call: TRBV28; cdr3_aa: CASRAFSTDTQYF; cdr3_nt: TGTGCCAGCAGGGCCTTCAGCACAGATACGCAGTATTTT
cdr3_length: 12; clone_size: NA; j_call: TRBJ2-7; d_call: NA; v_call: TRBV10-3; cdr3_aa: CAISNRDYEQYF; cdr3_nt: TGTGCCATCAGTAATCGGGACTACGAGCAGTACTTC
cdr3_length: 15; clone_size: NA; j_call: TRBJ2-2; d_call: TRBD2; v_call: TRBV5-1; cdr3_aa: CASSLEGGSTGELFF; cdr3_nt: TGCGCCAGCAGCTTGGAGGGCGGGAGTACCGGGGAGCTGTTTTTT
cdr3_length: 12; clone_size: few; j_call: TRBJ1-2; d_call: NA; v_call: TRBV29-1; cdr3_aa: CSVEYSRYGYTF; cdr3_nt: TGCAGCGTTGAATACAGCCGCTATGGCTACACCTTC
cdr3_length: 13; clone_size: many; j_call: TRBJ2-3; d_call: NA; v_call: TRBV29-1; cdr3_aa: CSGVGLSTDTQYF; cdr3_nt: TGCAGCGGCGTTGGTTTGAGCACAGATACGCAGTATTTT
cdr3_length: 15; clone_size: NA; j_call: TRBJ2-5; d_call: NA; v_call: TRBV27; cdr3_aa: CASSLMGTGGETQYF; cdr3_nt: TGTGCCAGCAGTTTGATGGGGACTGGAGGAGAGACCCAGTACTTC
cdr3_length: 14; clone_size: NA; j_call: TRBJ2-7; d_call: NA; v_call: TRBV12-3/TRBV12-4; cdr3_aa: CASSHPGHTYEQYF; cdr3_nt: TGTGCCAGCAGTCACCCGGGACACACCTACGAGCAGTACTTC
cdr3_length: 13; clone_size: NA; j_call: TRBJ1-5; d_call: NA; v_call: TRBV15; cdr3_aa: CATSTGLEQPQHF; cdr3_nt: TGTGCCACCTCAACAGGGTTGGAACAGCCCCAGCATTTT
cdr3_length: 14; clone_size: NA; j_call: TRBJ2-2; d_call: NA; v_call: TRBV5-1; cdr3_aa: CASTTETNTGELFF; cdr3_nt: TGCGCCAGCACTACGGAAACGAACACCGGGGAGCTGTTTTTT
cdr3_length: 13; clone_size: many; j_call: TRBJ1-1; d_call: NA; v_call: TRBV18; cdr3_aa: CASSPQGRTEAFF; cdr3_nt: TGTGCCAGCTCACCGCAGGGGCGCACTGAAGCTTTCTTT